The T cell receptor (beta chain) described here comes from a study of T cell responses to AZD1222 COVID-19 vaccine. There are a few counts of this clone. What it binds is unknown. Study results and limitations: Across spike, vaccine-associated CD4 TCRs were found, dominant at 160-218 and 743-854. Scientists sampled the repertoires only once the peak T cell response had passed. Donors were mostly white British, more females; clonal diversity possibly underestimated. Unmutated variant regions reportedly attract nearly half of all spike-specific TCRs.

TCRdb's table, derived via immunoSEQ multiplex PCR, lists solely in-frame clones and lacks some. Found here are approximately 190,000 clones, around 87% of them singletons; the top ten hold 2.5% to 3%. The CDR3 has 15 residues. CDR1 is MDHEN, CDR2 SYDVKM, per germline. V lost 0 bases and J lost 1; bases outside the gene matches: 1. The J gene is TRBJ2-7, the V gene TRBV28; 9 nucleotides align to TRBD1. This TCR derives from an adult in good health. The sample was peripheral blood, taken on day 0 of MenACWY control vaccination. Here the CDR3 reads CASSLWGTGSYEQYF. DNA of the CDR3: TGTGCCAGCAGTTTATGGGGGACAGGGTCCTACGAGCAGTACTTC.